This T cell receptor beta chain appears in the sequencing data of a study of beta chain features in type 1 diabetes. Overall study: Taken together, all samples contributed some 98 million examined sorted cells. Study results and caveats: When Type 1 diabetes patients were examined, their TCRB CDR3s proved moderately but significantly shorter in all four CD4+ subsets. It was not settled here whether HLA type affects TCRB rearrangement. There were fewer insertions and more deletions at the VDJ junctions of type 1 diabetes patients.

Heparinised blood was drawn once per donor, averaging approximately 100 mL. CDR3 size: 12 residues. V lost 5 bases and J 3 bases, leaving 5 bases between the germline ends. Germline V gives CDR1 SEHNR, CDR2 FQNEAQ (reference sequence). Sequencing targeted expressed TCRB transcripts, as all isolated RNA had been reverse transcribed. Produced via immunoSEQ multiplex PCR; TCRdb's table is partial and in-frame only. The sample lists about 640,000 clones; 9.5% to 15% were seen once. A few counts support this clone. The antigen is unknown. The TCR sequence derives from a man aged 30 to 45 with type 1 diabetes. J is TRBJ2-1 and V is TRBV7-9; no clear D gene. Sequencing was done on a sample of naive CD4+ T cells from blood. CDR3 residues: CASSAGYNEQFF. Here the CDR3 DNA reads TGTGCCAGCAGCGCCGGCTACAATGAGCAGTTCTTC.